Below, one T cell receptor beta chain is given with its context. Per the authors' pipeline: Reference gene primer amplification in the assay estimated nucleated cell counts. The data were produced by immunoSEQ multiplex PCR, yet TCRdb's version contains in-frame clones alone and is incomplete. V and J calls and clone size are those listed in that table; D and trimming were worked out from the DNA. The sample yields under 350,000 clones, almost 85% seen once. The data stem from a study of blood T cell repertoires in COVID-19. Study summary: The study drew acute and convalescent COVID-19 samples from the United States, Italy and Spain. T cells, B-cell-depleted T cells, or PBMCs provided the cDNA or gDNA that served as material.

Germline CDR1 is SGHNT and CDR2 is YYREEE (reference sequence). The length of the CDR3 is 14 residues. The ends lost 4 bases at V and 4 bases at J; junction bases unmatched: 4. The sample comprised peripheral blood. The receptor comes from a human donor in a cohort sampled during active COVID-19. The rearrangement links TRBV5-4 to TRBJ2-3; 9 bases are shared with TRBD2. The CDR3 here is CASSPRGGADTQYF. DNA for the CDR3: TGTGCCAGCAGCCCACGCGGGGGGGCAGATACGCAGTATTTT. Full variable domain (missing parts from reference TRBV5-4 and TRBJ2-3): ETGVTQSPTHLIKTRGQQVTLRCSSQSGHNTVSWYQQALGQGPQFIFQYYREEENGRGNFPPRFSGLQFPNYSSELNVNALELDDSALYLCASSPRGGADTQYFGPGTRLTVL.